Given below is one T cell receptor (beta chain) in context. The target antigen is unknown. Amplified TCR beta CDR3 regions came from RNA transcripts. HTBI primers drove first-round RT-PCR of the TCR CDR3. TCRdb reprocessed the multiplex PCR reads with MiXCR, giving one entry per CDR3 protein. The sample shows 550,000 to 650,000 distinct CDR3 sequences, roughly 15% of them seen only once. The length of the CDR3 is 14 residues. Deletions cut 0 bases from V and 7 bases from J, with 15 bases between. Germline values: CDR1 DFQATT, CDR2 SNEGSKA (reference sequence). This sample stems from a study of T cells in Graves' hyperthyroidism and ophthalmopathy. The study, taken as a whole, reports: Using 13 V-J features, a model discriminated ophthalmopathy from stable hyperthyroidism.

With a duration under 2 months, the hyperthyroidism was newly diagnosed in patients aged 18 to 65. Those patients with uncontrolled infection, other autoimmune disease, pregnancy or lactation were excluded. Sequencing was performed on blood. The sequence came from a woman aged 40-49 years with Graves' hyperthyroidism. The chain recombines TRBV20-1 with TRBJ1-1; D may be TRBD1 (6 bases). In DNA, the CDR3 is TGCAGTGCTAGAGAGGGGGGCCCAAACTATGAAGCTTTCTTT. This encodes CSAREGGPNYEAFF.